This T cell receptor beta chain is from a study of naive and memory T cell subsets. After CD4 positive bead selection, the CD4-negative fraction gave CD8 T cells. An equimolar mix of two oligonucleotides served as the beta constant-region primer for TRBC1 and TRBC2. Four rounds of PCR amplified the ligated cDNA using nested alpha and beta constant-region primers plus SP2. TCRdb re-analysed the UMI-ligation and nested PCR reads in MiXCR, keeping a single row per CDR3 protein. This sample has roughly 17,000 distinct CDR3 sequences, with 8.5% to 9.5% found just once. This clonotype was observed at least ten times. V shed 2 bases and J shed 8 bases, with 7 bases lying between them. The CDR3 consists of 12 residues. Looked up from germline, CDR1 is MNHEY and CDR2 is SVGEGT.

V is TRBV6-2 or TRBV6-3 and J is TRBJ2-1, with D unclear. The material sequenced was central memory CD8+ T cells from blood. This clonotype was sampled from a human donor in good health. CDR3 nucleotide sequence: TGTGCCAGCAGTTACGGGCTTTATGAGCAGTTCTTC. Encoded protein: CASSYGLYEQFF.